Following are 17 T cell receptor beta chains from one sample sequenced in a study of OX40 agonist ivuxolimab in advanced cancers. Some clones are missing from TCRdb's copy, which holds only in-frame ones; the method was immunoSEQ multiplex PCR. The table lists some 140,000 clones, about 92% of them singletons. Material: CD4+ or CD8+ T cells sorted from blood, obtained in a trial of the OX40 agonist ivuxolimab. Every receptor here comes from an adult with an advanced solid tumor such as melanoma, head and neck, liver or kidney cancer.

This chain uses TRBV4-2 with TRBJ2-3, with D tentatively TRBD2 (6 bases). V was trimmed by 5 bases and J by 5 bases, leaving 14 bases between them. Per the germline V gene, CDR1 is LGHNA and CDR2 is YNFKEQ. The CDR3 consists of 14 residues. For the CDR3, the DNA is TGTGCCAGCAGCTTGGTGGCTAGCGAAGATACGCAGTATTTT. This codes for CASSLVASEDTQYF.

The chain carries TRBV10-1 and TRBJ2-3; D is ambiguous. CDR1 WNHNN and CDR2 SYGVQD come from the germline V gene (reference sequence). V shed 2 bases and J shed 3 bases, with 6 bases lying between them. CDR3 length: 13 amino acids. The CDR3 nucleotides are TGCGCCAGCAGTGAGGACCCGACAGATACGCAGTATTTT. Translation: CASSEDPTDTQYF.

The chain recombines TRBV7-2 with TRBJ2-7, with D possibly TRBD1 on 6 matching bases. The CDR3 has 15 amino acids. Germline CDR1 and CDR2: SGHTA and FQGNSA. Trimming stripped 3 bases from V and 4 bases from J, with 16 bases between. Here the CDR3 reads CASSFGATGPYEQYF. Here the CDR3 DNA reads TGTGCCAGCAGCTTTGGGGCCACAGGGCCTTACGAGCAGTACTTC.

This rearrangement joins TRBV5-1 to TRBJ2-4; 12 bases are shared with TRBD1. This CDR3 is 16 amino acids long. J lost 9 bases, V lost 0 bases, and 7 bases had no gene match. CDR1 is SGHRS, CDR2 YFSETQ, per germline. CDR3 sequence (DNA): TGCGCCAGCAGCTTGGCCTTAGGGACAGGGGGCACCATTCAGTACTTC. This gives the protein CASSLALGTGGTIQYF.

The chain combines TRBV28 with TRBJ2-7; 9 nucleotides align to TRBD2. Losses at the gene ends were 10 bases for V and 2 bases for J; bases not matched to a gene: 6. The CDR3 length is 13 residues. CDR1 MDHEN and CDR2 SYDVKM come from the germline V gene. The CDR3 bases are TGTGCCACCCTAGCGGGAAGAACCTACGAGCAGTACTTC. This codes for CATLAGRTYEQYF.

In regard to this clone: A junction boundary mismatches the germline segment, possibly from a read error. The chain recombines TRBV4-3 with TRBJ2-5; D is ambiguous. The length of the CDR3 is 16 residues. The germline V gene encodes CDR1 LGHNA and CDR2 YSLEER. The CDR3 DNA reads TGCGCCAGCAGCCCGACCGGCACAGTCCTACAAGAAACCCAGTACTTC. Protein sequence: CASSPTGTVLQETQYF.

The rearrangement uses TRBV19 and TRBJ1-1, with TRBD1 identical over 9 bases. In germline, CDR1 is LNHDA, CDR2 SQIVND (reference sequence). With V trimmed by 5 bases and J by 8 bases, 6 bases remained unmatched. The CDR3 is 13 amino acids. The DNA of the CDR3 is TGTGCCAGTAGTCCTGGACAGGGGACCGAAGCTTTCTTT. The encoded protein is CASSPGQGTEAFF.

The rearrangement joins TRBV27 to TRBJ2-5; no clear D gene. The CDR3 has 13 residues. The ends were cut back, 4 bases at V and 2 bases at J, with 8 bases in the middle. CDR1 MNHEY and CDR2 SMNVEV come from the germline V gene (reference sequence). This CDR3 is CASSSPRQETQYF. In DNA, the CDR3 is TGTGCCAGCAGTTCCCCCCGTCAAGAGACCCAGTACTTC.

The CDR3: CASSPLGQGETQYF. For the CDR3, the DNA is TGTGCCAGCAGCCCACTCGGACAGGGAGAGACCCAGTACTTC. The chain recombines TRBV7-2 with TRBJ2-5, with 8 bases aligning to TRBD1. V was clipped by 5 bases and J by 4 bases; unmatched bases: 6. CDR3 length equals 14 residues. Germline CDR1 is SGHTA and CDR2 is FQGNSA.

The rearrangement joins TRBV1 to TRBJ2-1; the table names TRBD2, a call not compared with the DNA. TRBV1 is deemed a pseudogene. This CDR3 spans 21 amino acids. CDR3 coding DNA: TGCACCAGCAGCCCTCCGGAGCGGGAGGCCTCGATGATGAGCTCCTACAATGAGCAGTTCTTC. This encodes CTSSPPEREASMMSSYNEQFF.

The genes are TRBV7-2 and TRBJ2-2, with D maybe TRBD2 (6 bases). The ends were cut back, 3 bases at V and 5 bases at J, with 10 bases in the middle. CDR1 and CDR2 from the germline V gene are SGHTA and FQGNSA. CDR3 length equals 14 residues. The CDR3 protein is CASSFTGGTGELFF. DNA for the CDR3: TGTGCCAGCAGCTTTACTGGGGGGACCGGGGAGCTGTTTTTT.

The rearrangement uses TRBV18 and TRBJ2-1; 9 bases align to TRBD2. This CDR3 comprises 16 residues. Germline V gene lookup returns CDR1 KGHSH and CDR2 LQKENI. The V gene end was trimmed by 2 bases and the J gene end by 4 bases; junction bases not matched to a gene: 6. The CDR3 DNA is TGTGCCAGCTCACCAGGCTGGCGGGAGGGGTACAATGAGCAGTTCTTC. Translation gives CASSPGWREGYNEQFF.

The chain links TRBV29-1 to TRBJ1-2; D is ambiguous. This CDR3 contains 10 residues. In germline, CDR1 is SQVTM, CDR2 ANQGSEA. Trimming took 3 bases from V and 10 from J, leaving 9 bases between them. CDR3 sequence reads: CSVERGIYTF. The CDR3, as DNA: TGCAGCGTTGAGAGAGGGATCTACACCTTC.

The chain has TRBV28 and TRBJ1-4, with unresolved D. The germline V gene has CDR1 MDHEN and CDR2 SYDVKM. The V gene lost 2 bases and the J gene lost 8 bases, with 12 bases spanning the gap. The CDR3 is made up of 14 amino acids. This CDR3 reads CASSLREPPEKLFF. CDR3 nucleotide sequence: TGTGCCAGCAGTTTACGGGAACCCCCGGAAAAACTGTTTTTT. Together with reference TRBV28 and TRBJ1-4, the CDR3 gives the full variable domain: DVKVTQSSRYLVKRTGEKVFLECVQDMDHENMFWYRQDPGLGLRLIYFSYDVKMKEKGDIPEGYSVSREKKERFSLILESASTNQTSMYLCASSLREPPEKLFFGSGTQLSVL.

This clone was counted between two and nine times. The chain couples TRBV7-2 to TRBJ2-6; 8 bases align to TRBD1. The V gene end was trimmed by 4 bases and the J gene end by 1 base; junction bases not matched to a gene: 12. Per the germline V gene, CDR1 is SGHTA and CDR2 is FQGNSA. This CDR3 is 19 amino acids long. The CDR3 bases are TGTGCCAGCAGCTCCTTTGGTATCAGGGGGCAATCTGGGGCCAACGTCCTGACTTTC. This gives the protein CASSSFGIRGQSGANVLTF. The variable domain in full, with the rest retrieved from reference TRBV7-2 and TRBJ2-6, is GAGVSQSPSNKVTEKGKDVELRCDPISGHTALYWYRQSLGQGLEFLIYFQGNSAPDKSGLPSDRFSAERTGGSVSTLTIQRTQQEDSAVYLCASSSFGIRGQSGANVLTFGAGSRLTVL.

This CDR3 is CASTGTGQGNEQFF. The DNA for the CDR3 is TGCGCCAGCACAGGGACAGGTCAAGGCAATGAGCAGTTCTTC. This chain links TRBV5-1 with TRBJ2-1, with 8 bases that match TRBD1. V was clipped by 6 bases and J by 6 bases; unmatched bases: 8. Germline CDR1 is SGHRS and CDR2 is YFSETQ. The CDR3 loop spans 14 amino acids.

The rearrangement joins TRBV7-2 to TRBJ1-1, with 9 bases fitting TRBD1. CDR3 size: 16 residues. V lost 6 bases, J lost 1 base, and 9 bases stayed unmatched. The germline gives CDR1 SGHTA, CDR2 FQGNSA. The CDR3 DNA reads TGTGCCAGCAGGGACCGGACAGGGGCTGGGAACACTGAAGCTTTCTTT. Its protein product is CASRDRTGAGNTEAFF.